Below are 21 T cell receptor beta chains sequenced from a single sample in a study of T cell changes during pregnancy in multiple sclerosis. Assay: immunoSEQ multiplex PCR; the TCRdb copy retains only in-frame clones and omits some. The repertoire holds some 97,000 clones, around 92% seen once, with 1.9% in the top ten. The sequencing used peripheral blood, collected after pregnancy. The origin of the receptors is a female donor with multiple sclerosis, enrolled in a pregnancy study.

The rearrangement joins TRBV6-1 to TRBJ2-3; D gene ambiguous. The length of the CDR3 is 13 residues. The germline gives CDR1 MNHNS, CDR2 SASEGT. The V end was cut by 6 bases, the J end by 2 bases, with 9 bases between. CDR3: CASRLSNTDTQYF. CDR3 bases: TGTGCCAGCAGGTTGTCAAACACAGATACGCAGTATTTT.

This clone was picked up one time. The gene calls are TRBV29-1 and TRBJ2-6; 8 positions match TRBD1. The J segment lost 1 base and the V segment lost 7 bases, leaving 3 bases of the junction unmatched. This CDR3 has 14 amino acids. Looked up from germline, CDR1 is SQVTM and CDR2 is ANQGSEA. DNA of the CDR3: TGCAGCGCTCGGACAGGGTCTGGGGCCAACGTCCTGACTTTC. It translates to CSARTGSGANVLTF.

The chain couples TRBV9 to TRBJ1-6; 9 positions agree with TRBD1. This CDR3 is 16 amino acids long. V shed 0 bases, J shed 7 bases, and the junction held 5 bases outside the gene matches. Germline CDR1 is SGDLS and CDR2 is YYNGEE. The CDR3 nucleotides are TGTGCCAGCAGCGTAGAAGCCGACAGGGGGAATTCACCCCTCCACTTT. It specifies CASSVEADRGNSPLHF.

The chain uses TRBV13 and TRBJ1-2; TRBD1 is a possible D gene (6 bases). V dropped 5 bases and J dropped 6 bases, with 13 bases sitting between them. The germline V gene has CDR1 PRHDT and CDR2 FYEKMQ (reference sequence). The CDR3 totals 13 residues. The CDR3: CASSRGGEDGYTF. CDR3 in DNA: TGTGCCAGCAGCCGAGGGGGAGAGGATGGCTACACCTTC.

The chain is built from TRBV7-9 and TRBJ2-2, with 9 positions matching TRBD1. V shed 3 bases, J shed 2 bases, and the junction held 1 base outside the gene matches. The CDR3 contains 15 residues. Germline values: CDR1 SEHNR, CDR2 FQNEAQ (reference sequence). CDR3 sequence (DNA): TGTGCCAGCAGCTTGACAGGGGGAAACACCGGGGAGCTGTTTTTT. This translates into CASSLTGGNTGELFF.

This chain uses TRBV4-3 with TRBJ1-1; 8 bases are a match to TRBD1. This CDR3 comprises 18 residues. Germline CDR1 reads LGHNA; CDR2 reads YSLEER. V trimming: 0 bases; J trimming: 4 bases; junction bases outside the gene matches: 13. Written as DNA, the CDR3 is TGCGCCAGCAGCCAAGATAGGAGAACCGGGACAGGTAGCACTGAAGCTTTCTTT. This encodes CASSQDRRTGTGSTEAFF.

This chain links TRBV6-1 with TRBJ1-5, with TRBD1 as a possible D gene (5 bases). V dropped 5 bases and J dropped 5 bases, with 7 bases sitting between them. The germline V gene has CDR1 MNHNS and CDR2 SASEGT. This CDR3 is built from 12 residues. CDR3: CASSPQDQPQHF. Written as DNA, the CDR3 is TGTGCCAGCAGTCCACAGGATCAGCCCCAGCATTTT.

CDR3 bases: TGTGCCATCAGTGAGTCGGAGGGGAGGGAAGAGACCCAGTACTTC. Translating it yields CAISESEGREETQYF. The chain joins TRBV10-3 to TRBJ2-5, with 7 bases matching TRBD2. From germline, CDR1 is ENHRY and CDR2 SYGVKD. This CDR3 has 15 residues. V was pared by 0 bases and J by 3 bases, with 4 bases of the junction left unmatched.

The V gene is TRBV28, the J gene TRBJ1-2; maybe TRBD1 (6 bases). Germline CDR1 MDHEN, CDR2 SYDVKM. There are 15 residues in the CDR3. V lost 3 bases and J lost 5, with 16 bases in between. CDR3 nucleotides: TGTGCCAGCAGTTTTAGGGGGACATCCCCTTATGGCTACACCTTC. Translating gives CASSFRGTSPYGYTF.

The chain carries TRBV29-1 and TRBJ2-3, with 8 bases fitting TRBD2. J lost 2 bases, V lost 3 bases, and 4 bases had no gene match. The CDR3 consists of 14 residues. Germline lookup yields CDR1 SQVTM and CDR2 ANQGSEA. CDR3 sequence reads: CSVEKREFTDTQYF. DNA for the CDR3: TGCAGCGTTGAGAAGCGGGAGTTCACAGATACGCAGTATTTT.

CDR3 sequence: CASSGTISNYGYTF. The CDR3 bases are TGTGCCAGCAGTGGGACAATATCCAACTATGGCTACACCTTC. The V and J genes are TRBV9 and TRBJ1-2; the D gene is possibly TRBD1 (6 bases). Trimming cost V 5 bases and J 2 bases, with 13 bases left between them. From germline, CDR1 is SGDLS and CDR2 YYNGEE. The CDR3 extends over 14 amino acids.

V gene TRBV5-4 combines with J gene TRBJ1-1; TRBD1 might be the D (6 bases). Germline values: CDR1 SGHNT, CDR2 YYREEE (reference sequence). The CDR3 is made up of 14 amino acids. The V end was cut by 2 bases, the J end by 6 bases, with 14 bases between. The CDR3 loop reads CASSFKQGIAEAFF. CDR3 nucleotides: TGTGCCAGCAGCTTTAAACAGGGAATAGCTGAAGCTTTCTTT.

This rearrangement joins TRBV29-1 to TRBJ2-3; 10 bases fit TRBD2. There are 12 residues in the CDR3. Unmatched junction bases numbered 1, after V lost 4 bases and J lost 6 bases. Germline V gene sequence: CDR1 SQVTM, CDR2 ANQGSEA. The CDR3 protein is CSVAAGGDTQYF. The CDR3 DNA follows: TGCAGCGTTGCAGCGGGAGGGGATACGCAGTATTTT.

The CDR3 coding sequence is TGTGCCAGCAGCCAAGTTGCCGGGACTGCCTACAATGAGCAGTTCTTC. This translates into CASSQVAGTAYNEQFF. This chain joins TRBV14 and TRBJ2-1, with D possibly matching TRBD2 (6 bases). The CDR3 runs 16 residues. CDR1 and CDR2 (germline): SGHDN, FVKESK. Trimming pared 1 base from V and 2 bases from J, leaving 12 bases between.

In this sample, this clone turned up a few times. The gene calls are TRBV30 and TRBJ1-5; D is uncertain. Germline CDR1 reads GTSNPN; CDR2 reads SVGIG (reference sequence). This CDR3 has 16 amino acids. The V and J ends lost 0 bases and 2 bases respectively, with 14 bases between them. The CDR3 sequence: CAWSVRGSRGNQPQHF. The CDR3 nucleotides are TGTGCCTGGAGTGTACGGGGAAGCCGCGGCAATCAGCCCCAGCATTTT.

V gene TRBV5-1 combines with J gene TRBJ2-1; 11 positions match TRBD2. The CDR3 runs 15 residues. CDR1 is SGHRS, CDR2 YFSETQ, per germline. Trimming at V came to 5 bases and at J to 7 bases, leaving 8 bases not matched to a gene. In DNA form, the CDR3 reads TGCGCCAGCAGTCCCAATAGCGGGGGGGAAAATGAGCAGTTCTTC. It is translated as CASSPNSGGENEQFF.

J is TRBJ1-2 and V is TRBV19; 7 bases agree with TRBD1. Trimming removed 6 bases from V and 4 bases from J; junction bases left unmatched: 8. This CDR3 comprises 14 residues. Germline V gene sequence: CDR1 LNHDA, CDR2 SQIVND (reference sequence). In DNA form, the CDR3 reads TGTGCCAGTAGCCCCGGACAGGATGGCTATGGCTACACCTTC. Translated, it gives CASSPGQDGYGYTF.

The V gene is TRBV5-1, the J gene TRBJ2-2, with TRBD1 as a possible D gene (5 bases). This CDR3 spans 15 amino acids. V dropped 0 bases and J dropped 2 bases, with 8 bases sitting between them. Germline values: CDR1 SGHRS, CDR2 YFSETQ. CDR3 in DNA: TGCGCCAGCAGCTTGGTACAGGCCAACACCGGGGAGCTGTTTTTT. Protein product: CASSLVQANTGELFF.

V gene TRBV7-6 combines with J gene TRBJ2-7; TRBD2 agrees at 10 bases. There are 15 residues in the CDR3. Germline V gene sequence: CDR1 SGHVS, CDR2 FNYEAQ. V trimming: 1 base; J trimming: 4 bases; junction bases outside the gene matches: 4. CDR3: CASSLGLAGGYEQYF. DNA for the CDR3: TGTGCCAGCAGCTTAGGACTAGCGGGTGGTTACGAGCAGTACTTC.

The rearrangement joins TRBV6-5 to TRBJ1-2, with 10 bases fitting TRBD1. J gave up 3 bases and V 3 bases, and 7 bases lay outside the gene matches. The CDR3 totals 16 residues. Per germline, CDR1 MNHEY and CDR2 SVGAGI. CDR3 sequence (DNA): TGTGCCAGCAGTTATATTGACAGGGGGCCCTACTATGGCTACACCTTC. Protein: CASSYIDRGPYYGYTF.

CDR3 in amino acids: CASSSLAGASTDTQYF. CDR3 sequence (DNA): TGTGCCAGCAGTAGCCTAGCGGGAGCTAGCACAGATACGCAGTATTTT. V and J are TRBV6-4 and TRBJ2-3; 10 bases are shared with TRBD2. The CDR3 length is 16 residues. CDR1 and CDR2 (germline): MRHNA, SNTAGT. J was trimmed by 0 bases and V by 5 bases; bases with no gene match: 5.